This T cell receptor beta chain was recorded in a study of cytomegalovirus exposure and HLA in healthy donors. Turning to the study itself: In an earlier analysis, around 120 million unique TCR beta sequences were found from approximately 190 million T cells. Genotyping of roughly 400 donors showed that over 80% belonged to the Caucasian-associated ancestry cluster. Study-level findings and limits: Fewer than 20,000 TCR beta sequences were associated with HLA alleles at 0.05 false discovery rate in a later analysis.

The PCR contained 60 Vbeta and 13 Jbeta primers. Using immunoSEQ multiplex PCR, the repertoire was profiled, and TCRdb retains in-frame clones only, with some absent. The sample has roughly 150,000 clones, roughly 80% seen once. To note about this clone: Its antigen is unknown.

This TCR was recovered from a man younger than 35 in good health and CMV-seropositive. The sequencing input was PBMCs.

CDR3 residues: CASNSRGRRYEQYF. The CDR3, as DNA: TGTGCCAGCAACTCGAGAGGGCGCCGCTACGAGCAGTACTTC. This rearrangement joins TRBV13 to TRBJ2-7, with a tentative D call TRBD2 (5 bases). The CDR3 is 14 residues long. Germline V gives CDR1 PRHDT, CDR2 FYEKMQ (reference sequence). V lost 7 bases, J lost 3 bases, and 16 bases lay in between.